This entry concerns a single TCR beta chain. Its antigen is currently unknown. The treatment: approximately 10-day PBMC culture with coronavirus spike peptide pools or control peptides (ViraFEST assay). CD4+ T cells that had been cultured provided DNA sequenced with the Oncomine TCR Beta short-read assay. TCRdb called the PCR reads again in MiXCR, with one record for every CDR3 protein. The sample has around 10,000 distinct CDR3 sequences; approximately 53% are singletons. The sample originates from a study of vaccination and CD4 T cells after COVID-19. The germline CDR1 and CDR2 sequences are MDHEN and SYDVKM. V was pared by 2 bases and J by 4 bases, with 12 bases between. This CDR3 contains 15 residues.

Sequenced input: CD4+ T cells from blood, cultured in vitro. The sequence came from a human donor who had recovered from COVID-19. V is TRBV28 and J is TRBJ1-3; tentative D call: TRBD1 (5 bases). The CDR3 region has the DNA TGTGCCAGCAGTTTAGCTCCCACAGGAGGAAACACCATATATTTT. Encoded protein: CASSLAPTGGNTIYF.